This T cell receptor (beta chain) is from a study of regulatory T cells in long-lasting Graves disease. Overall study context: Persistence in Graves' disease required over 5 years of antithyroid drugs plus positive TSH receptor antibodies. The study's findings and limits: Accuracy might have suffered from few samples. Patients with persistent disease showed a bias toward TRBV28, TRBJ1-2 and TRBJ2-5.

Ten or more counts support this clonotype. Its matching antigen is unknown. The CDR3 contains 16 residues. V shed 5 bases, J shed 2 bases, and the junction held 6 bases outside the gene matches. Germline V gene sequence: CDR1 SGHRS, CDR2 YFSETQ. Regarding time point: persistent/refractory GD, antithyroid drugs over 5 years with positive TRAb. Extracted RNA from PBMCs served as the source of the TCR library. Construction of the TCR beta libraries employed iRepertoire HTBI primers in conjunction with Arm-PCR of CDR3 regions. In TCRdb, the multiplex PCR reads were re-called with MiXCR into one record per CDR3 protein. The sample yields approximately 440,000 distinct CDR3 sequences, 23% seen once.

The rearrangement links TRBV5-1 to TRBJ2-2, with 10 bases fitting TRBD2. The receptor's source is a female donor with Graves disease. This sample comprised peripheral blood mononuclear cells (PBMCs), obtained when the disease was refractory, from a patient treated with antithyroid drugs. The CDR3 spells CASRTGTSENTGELFF. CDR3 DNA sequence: TGCGCCAGCAGAACCGGGACTAGCGAAAACACCGGGGAGCTGTTTTTT.